The 31 T cell receptor beta chains listed next were all sequenced from one sample in a study of blood T cell repertoires in COVID-19. The repertoire was sequenced with immunoSEQ multiplex PCR; TCRdb's copy has only in-frame clones and lacks some. Here the sample spans over 150,000 clones, 85% to 90% being singletons. The sample taken for sequencing was peripheral blood. The source is a man in his forties or fifties with active or convalescent COVID-19.

V gene TRBV7-3 combines with J gene TRBJ2-1; 10 bases align to TRBD2. The junction had 4 bases not matched to a gene; V was cut back by 6 bases and J by 5 bases. The CDR3 is 14 residues long. The V gene's germline CDR1 is SGHTA and CDR2 FQGTGA. Written as DNA, the CDR3 is TGTGCCAGCAGGGGACTAGCGTCAGACAATGAGCAGTTCTTC. This translates into CASRGLASDNEQFF.

This chain links TRBV6-5 with TRBJ1-5; 8 bases agree with TRBD1. The CDR3 length is 16 residues. CDR1 and CDR2 (germline): MNHEY, SVGAGI. Trimming cost V 4 bases and J 3 bases; bases outside gene matches: 8. The CDR3 DNA sequence: TGTGCCAGCAGTTCCCTCGGACAGGGATACAATCAGCCCCAGCATTTT. This translates into CASSSLGQGYNQPQHF.

This clone occurred once. The chain is built from TRBV28 and TRBJ2-1, with D possibly TRBD2 on 7 matching bases. The V end was cut by 2 bases, the J end by 5 bases, with 13 bases between. CDR1 and CDR2 from the germline V gene are MDHEN and SYDVKM. The CDR3 runs 15 residues. CDR3 nucleotide sequence: TGTGCCAGCAGTTTAACCACGGGGGGCCACAATGAGCAGTTCTTC. Amino acid sequence: CASSLTTGGHNEQFF.

The V and J genes are TRBV7-9 and TRBJ2-3; 7 bases match TRBD2. The trim removed 1 base at V and 1 base at J, leaving 8 bases unmatched. CDR1 and CDR2 (germline): SEHNR, FQNEAQ (reference sequence). This CDR3 has 17 residues. The CDR3 loop is CASSLGSGGSGTDTQYF. CDR3 coding DNA: TGTGCCAGCAGCTTAGGGTCCGGGGGGTCAGGCACAGATACGCAGTATTTT.

The chain combines TRBV29-1 with TRBJ2-1; D may be TRBD2 (5 bases). The length of the CDR3 is 13 residues. The germline V gene has CDR1 SQVTM and CDR2 ANQGSEA. V lost 6 bases to trimming and J lost 2 bases, with 11 bases between them. This CDR3 reads CSVDSGTYNEQFF. CDR3 DNA: TGCAGCGTCGACTCCGGGACCTACAATGAGCAGTTCTTC.

The chain links TRBV6-5 to TRBJ1-1; 7 bases map to TRBD1. Germline values: CDR1 MNHEY, CDR2 SVGAGI. The CDR3 loop spans 14 amino acids. V lost 6 bases and J lost 0; bases outside the gene matches: 4. Here the CDR3 DNA reads TGTGCCAGCAGGCCGGGACAGCTGAACACTGAAGCTTTCTTT. Translating gives CASRPGQLNTEAFF.

The CDR3 reads CASSRGLINTEAFF. For the CDR3, the DNA is TGTGCCAGCAGCAGAGGTCTTATCAACACTGAAGCTTTCTTT. The chain couples TRBV7-9 to TRBJ1-1; D call uncertain. The CDR3 loop spans 14 amino acids. Trimming cost V 5 bases and J 2 bases, with 12 bases left between them. Germline-derived CDR1 and CDR2 are SEHNR and FQNEAQ (reference sequence).

The chain employs TRBV14 and TRBJ2-7; TRBD2 agrees at 7 bases. This CDR3 comprises 14 residues. With V trimmed by 4 bases and J by 2 bases, 5 bases remained unmatched. Germline CDR1 and CDR2: SGHDN and FVKESK. This chain's CDR3 is CASSPYGLAYEQYF. The CDR3 region has the DNA TGTGCCAGCAGCCCCTACGGACTAGCCTACGAGCAGTACTTC.

The chain employs TRBV14 and TRBJ1-5, with D tentatively TRBD1 (5 bases). V lost 3 bases, J lost 5 bases, and 8 bases lay in between. Germline V gene data show CDR1 as SGHDN and CDR2 as FVKESK. The CDR3 loop spans 13 amino acids. The CDR3 loop is CASSQGPYQPQHF. CDR3 nucleotides: TGTGCCAGCAGCCAGGGGCCATATCAGCCCCAGCATTTT.

This clone was recorded once. V gene TRBV10-3 combines with J gene TRBJ2-1, with 11 positions matching TRBD2. The CDR3 runs to 16 residues. V dropped 4 bases and J dropped 4; count of bases not matched to a gene: 6. Looked up from germline, CDR1 is ENHRY and CDR2 is SYGVKD. For the CDR3, the DNA is TGTGCCATCAGTGGGCGGACTAGCGGGCGGTACAATGAGCAGTTCTTC. This encodes CAISGRTSGRYNEQFF.

V is TRBV28 and J is TRBJ1-6; possibly TRBD1 for D (6 bases). The germline V gene encodes CDR1 MDHEN and CDR2 SYDVKM. This CDR3 comprises 15 residues. V was cut by 4 bases and J by 10 bases, with 17 bases left in between. The CDR3, as DNA: TGTGCCAGCAGTTCACAACAGGGTGATGGGTCACCCCTCCACTTT. Translated, it gives CASSSQQGDGSPLHF.

V usage is TRBV25-1 and J usage is TRBJ1-2; D ambiguous. V dropped 1 base and J dropped 2 bases, with 11 bases sitting between them. In germline, CDR1 is MGHDK, CDR2 SYGVNS. This CDR3 is built from 15 residues. The CDR3: CASSESGTENYGYTF. CDR3 coding DNA: TGTGCCAGCAGTGAATCCGGAACAGAGAACTATGGCTACACCTTC.

Concerning this clone itself: The sample contains more than one DNA sequence encoding this CDR3. The CDR3 DNA sequence: TGTGCCTGGAGCGGGGGGCTTAATGAAAAACTGTTTTTT. Amino acids: CAWSGGLNEKLFF. V and J are TRBV30 and TRBJ1-4, with a possible D match to TRBD1 (6 bases). V lost 3 bases and J 4 bases, leaving 9 bases between the germline ends. Germline CDR1 reads GTSNPN; CDR2 reads SVGIG (reference sequence). The CDR3 length is 13 residues.

This chain joins TRBV2 and TRBJ2-1, with 11 bases lining up with TRBD2. The CDR3 is made up of 14 amino acids. The germline V gene has CDR1 SNHLY and CDR2 FYNNEI. Trimming cost V 7 bases and J 6 bases; bases outside gene matches: 5. The CDR3 DNA sequence: TGTGCCAGCACCAAGCTAGCGGGGGGCAATGAGCAGTTCTTC. Protein product: CASTKLAGGNEQFF.

This clone was counted a single time. The chain combines TRBV7-2 with TRBJ1-3, with 9 bases that match TRBD1. The CDR3 length is 15 residues. Germline trimming cut 8 bases from V and 6 bases from J; bases unmatched to any gene: 11. Germline-derived CDR1 and CDR2 are SGHTA and FQGNSA. This chain's CDR3 is CASLTSGQGINTIYF. The CDR3 region has the DNA TGTGCCAGCCTAACCTCGGGACAGGGAATAAACACCATATATTTT.

The rearrangement uses TRBV19 and TRBJ1-6, with 11 positions matching TRBD1. Germline loops: CDR1 LNHDA, CDR2 SQIVND (reference sequence). The CDR3 is 13 amino acids. With 10 bases clipped from V and 9 bases from J, the junction kept 5 bases outside the gene matches. The CDR3 loop is CAISGTGGSPLHF. The CDR3 DNA reads as TGTGCCATCAGCGGGACAGGGGGTTCACCCCTCCACTTT. Drawing the rest from reference TRBV19 and TRBJ1-6, the complete variable domain is DGGITQSPKYLFRKEGQNVTLSCEQNLNHDAMYWYRQDPGQGLRLIYYSQIVNDFQKGDIAEGYSVSREKKESFPLTVTSAQKNPTAFYLCAISGTGGSPLHFGNGTRLTVT.

This clone was detected a few times. An end of the junction does not agree with germline; a read error may underlie this. The chain combines TRBV5-1 with TRBJ2-7, with D unclear. Germline CDR1 reads SGHRS; CDR2 reads YFSETQ. CDR3 length equals 8 residues. CDR3 sequence reads: CASSLPDF. The CDR3 DNA reads TGCGCCAGCAGCTTGCCCGACTTC.

Only a few counts were recorded for this clone. The rearrangement uses TRBV6-5 and TRBJ1-3; TRBD1 might be the D (5 bases). Germline V gene sequence: CDR1 MNHEY, CDR2 SVGAGI. V lost 7 bases, J lost 0 bases, and 13 bases lay in between. This CDR3 comprises 15 residues. For the CDR3, the DNA is TGTGCCAGCATGGGGGGACCGAGCTCTGGAAACACCATATATTTT. Amino acids: CASMGGPSSGNTIYF.

This clone has more than one count but fewer than ten. The chain uses TRBV10-1 and TRBJ2-2, with a weak D call TRBD1 (6 bases). Germline V lookup: CDR1 WNHNN, CDR2 SYGVQD (reference sequence). The CDR3 consists of 16 residues. Trimming took off 10 bases at V and 5 bases at J, with 23 bases between the two ends. The CDR3 DNA reads as TGCGCCAAAGGGAAAGGGGGACCGAGGCGAACCGGGGAGCTGTTTTTT. As protein: CAKGKGGPRRTGELFF.

The rearrangement joins TRBV18 to TRBJ1-2, with TRBD1 matching over 9 bases. CDR3 length: 15 amino acids. The V and J ends lost 6 bases and 4 bases, in that order; junction bases with no gene match: 9. Germline CDR1 is KGHSH and CDR2 is LQKENI. This CDR3 is CASSPGTGPIYGYTF. The CDR3 region has the DNA TGTGCCAGCTCCCCCGGGACAGGGCCGATCTATGGCTACACCTTC.

Comments on this clone: A much bigger clone sits one base away, suggesting this may be a read error. Other nucleotide sequences from this sample produce the same CDR3. The V and J genes are TRBV2 and TRBJ1-1; TRBD1 might be the D (6 bases). Trimming removed 6 bases from V and 1 base from J, with 9 bases in between. From germline, CDR1 is SNHLY and CDR2 FYNNEI. There are 13 residues in the CDR3. The CDR3 bases are TGTGCCAGCAGGTTGACAGGGAACACTGAAGCTTTCTTT. Translated: CASRLTGNTEAFF. Supplemented by reference TRBV2 and TRBJ1-1, the full variable domain reads EPEVTQTPSHQVTQMGQEVILRCVPISNHLYFYWYRQILGQKVEFLVSFYNNEISEKSEIFDDQFSVERPDGSNFTLKIRSTKLEDSAMYFCASRLTGNTEAFFGQGTRLTVV.

The sample holds one count of this clone. The gene calls are TRBV27 and TRBJ1-5; a possible D gene is TRBD1 (5 bases). The CDR3 is made up of 14 amino acids. The ends were cut back, 6 bases at V and 4 bases at J, with 13 bases in the middle. Per germline, CDR1 MNHEY and CDR2 SMNVEV (reference sequence). The DNA of the CDR3 is TGTGCCAGCAGATTGGGGGGTACAAATCAGCCCCAGCATTTT. Translating gives CASRLGGTNQPQHF.

The rearrangement uses TRBV24-1 and TRBJ2-1; possible D gene TRBD2, 6 bases. Looked up from germline, CDR1 is KGHDR and CDR2 is SFDVKD. Between the trimmed V and J ends, which lost 3 bases and 7 bases, there was a span of 6 bases. The CDR3 runs to 12 residues. The DNA of the CDR3 is TGTGCCACCAGTGATGGGGGGAATGAGCAGTTCTTC. Protein: CATSDGGNEQFF.

This clone was recorded at least ten times. The chain couples TRBV5-6 to TRBJ1-2; D possibly corresponds to TRBD1 (6 bases). Trimming took off 4 bases at V and 7 bases at J, with 20 bases between the two ends. This CDR3 is 15 amino acids long. Germline loops: CDR1 SGHDT, CDR2 YYEEEE. DNA of the CDR3: TGTGCCAGCAGCACCCCCAGGGGTATGGAAATTGGCTACACCTTC. Protein: CASSTPRGMEIGYTF.

The chain combines TRBV28 with TRBJ1-5; D may be TRBD1 (5 bases). CDR3 length: 15 residues. Looked up from germline, CDR1 is MDHEN and CDR2 is SYDVKM. V lost 6 bases, J lost 4 bases, and 16 bases lay in between. The DNA for the CDR3 is TGTGCCAGCAGGGACGTGACGGGGACTAATCAGCCCCAGCATTTT. Translating it yields CASRDVTGTNQPQHF.

This chain uses TRBV2 with TRBJ1-6; 7 bases align to TRBD1. After removal of 5 bases from V and 7 bases from J, the junction contained 11 bases not matched to a gene. Germline V gene sequence: CDR1 SNHLY, CDR2 FYNNEI. This CDR3 has 16 amino acids. The CDR3 is CASSHRGGGENSPLHF. The CDR3 bases are TGTGCCAGCAGTCACAGGGGAGGAGGAGAAAATTCACCCCTCCACTTT. Based on the CDR3 plus reference TRBV2 and TRBJ1-6, the full variable domain is EPEVTQTPSHQVTQMGQEVILRCVPISNHLYFYWYRQILGQKVEFLVSFYNNEISEKSEIFDDQFSVERPDGSNFTLKIRSTKLEDSAMYFCASSHRGGGENSPLHFGNGTRLTVT.

The J gene is TRBJ2-7, the V gene TRBV5-5; 10 bases are shared with TRBD1. Germline values: CDR1 SGHKS, CDR2 YYEKEE (reference sequence). The CDR3 totals 14 residues. J was trimmed by 6 bases and V by 4 bases; bases with no gene match: 7. In nucleotides, the CDR3 is TGTGCCAGCAGCACACCGGGACAGGGGACCGAGCAGTACTTC. This encodes CASSTPGQGTEQYF.

The V and J genes are TRBV4-1 and TRBJ1-4; D unclear. Germline V gives CDR1 MGHRA, CDR2 YSYEKL. The CDR3 contains 16 residues. V lost 0 bases and J 7 bases, leaving 15 bases between the germline ends. The CDR3 sequence: CASSQDDPRRSEKLFF. The DNA for the CDR3 is TGCGCCAGCAGCCAAGACGATCCCCGGCGGAGTGAAAAACTGTTTTTT.

This clone appeared a few times. The chain carries TRBV19 and TRBJ1-5; the match to TRBD1 covers 9 bases. With V trimmed by 3 bases and J by 6 bases, 12 bases remained unmatched. The length of the CDR3 is 17 residues. CDR1 is LNHDA, CDR2 SQIVND, per germline (reference sequence). In nucleotides, the CDR3 is TGTGCCAGTAGTATCGATCCGGAACAGGGGGCGGTTCAGCCCCAGCATTTT. Translation: CASSIDPEQGAVQPQHF.

The J gene is TRBJ1-1, the V gene TRBV21-1; the D call in the table, TRBD1, was not verified against the DNA. TRBV21-1 is designated a pseudogene. The CDR3 sequence is 13 residues long. The chain's CDR3 is CASSSYRDTEAFF. CDR3 nucleotide sequence: TGTGCCAGCAGCAGCTACAGGGACACTGAAGCTTTCTTT.

This clone is a singleton in its sample. V usage is TRBV6-1 and J usage is TRBJ2-5; TRBD2 aligns across 7 bases. The CDR3 has 14 amino acids. The V segment lost 1 base and the J segment 4 bases; nucleotides outside the gene matches: 3. Looked up from germline, CDR1 is MNHNS and CDR2 is SASEGT. The CDR3 DNA reads as TGTGCCAGCAGTGAAGACCGGGGGGTAGAGACCCAGTACTTC. Translation gives CASSEDRGVETQYF.